These T cell receptor beta chains were read from a single sample in a study of T cells expressing NK-cell markers. TCRdb reanalyzed the 5' RACE reads, giving one entry per CDR3 protein sequence and no DNA. The sample totals about 160,000 distinct CDR3 sequences. Sequencing was performed on blood T cells: a sorted CD56 or NKG2C T cell subset, CD4+ or CD8+ T cells, or bulk PBMC T cells (not recorded which). All receptors come from a man aged 18-75 years in good health. CDR3s include the opening cysteine and the closing phenylalanine or tryptophan.

j_call,cdr3_length,v_call,cdr3_aa
TRBJ2-3,17,TRBV11-3,CASSLGGAGRGTDTQYF
TRBJ2-1,16,TRBV7-3,CASSQSPGGSYNEQFF
TRBJ2-5,18,TRBV3-1,CASSPQGLAGVYQETQYF
TRBJ2-5,16,TRBV7-2,CASSLAPVRGQETQYF
TRBJ2-1,19,TRBV20-1,CSARDWDRVLRGPYNEQFF
TRBJ2-5,14,TRBV7-9,CASSLAGKSGAQYF
TRBJ2-1,16,TRBV7-9,CASSPTAGLLQNEQFF
TRBJ2-1,15,TRBV10-3,CAISDGGQGSNEQFF
TRBJ2-1,15,TRBV4-1,CASSQGSQGYNEQFF
TRBJ2-7,15,TRBV7-3,CASSPLGGGSYEQYF
TRBJ2-3,16,TRBV6-5,CASSYLPPLGTDTQYF
TRBJ2-7,17,TRBV5-6,CASAPHVGALSDYEQYF
TRBJ2-7,14,TRBV11-2,CASSSGHSTYEQYF
TRBJ2-7,12,TRBV21-1,CASSPGQGEQYF
TRBJ2-5,14,TRBV29-1,CSVEGGQYQETQYF
TRBJ2-3,15,TRBV3-1,CASSQDRGHTDTQYF
TRBJ2-3,15,TRBV2,CASSEGTSSTDTQYF
TRBJ1-6,16,TRBV7-9,CASSEMGQGAYSPLHF
TRBJ2-3,19,TRBV9,CASSSFPTSGGAGTDTQYF
TRBJ2-7,15,TRBV7-3,CASSLFSGANYEQYF
TRBJ1-4,17,TRBV15,CATSRAEGWATNEKLFF
TRBJ2-7,14,TRBV7-9,CASSARQGLYEQYF
TRBJ2-7,16,TRBV20-1,CSAPRRDRGFGYEQYF
TRBJ2-5,16,TRBV24-1,CANPGAGHGVQETQYF
TRBJ1-4,18,TRBV18,CASSPVISDGPTNEKLFF
TRBJ1-2,15,TRBV12-3/TRBV12-4,CASRPGTASGYGYTF
TRBJ2-2,18,TRBV29-1,CSVLLSTSGGLNTGELFF
TRBJ2-1,17,TRBV9,CASSVSRGALSYNEQFF
TRBJ2-7,14,TRBV5-4,CASSFGGPGPEQYF
TRBJ2-3,16,TRBV6-5,CASSTPGTSGTDTQYF
TRBJ2-7,14,TRBV28,CASRTGGLTYEQYF
TRBJ1-2,14,TRBV9,CASSGGQGLYGYTF
TRBJ2-2,12,TRBV11-2,CASSTSSGELFF
TRBJ2-7,15,TRBV4-1,CASSQGTSGVYEQYF
TRBJ2-1,13,TRBV4-2,CASSQDLSGKQFF
TRBJ1-2,13,TRBV21-1,CASSKTGFDGYTF
TRBJ1-2,15,TRBV4-2,CASRSSEYRSDGYTF
TRBJ2-3,16,TRBV12-3/TRBV12-4,CASSLADTRVTDTQYF
TRBJ2-7,15,TRBV27,CASKTPGQGSHEQYF
TRBJ2-4,14,TRBV27,CASSLRIDGNIQYF